The 7 T cell receptor beta chains below all came from one sample that was sequenced in a study of cytomegalovirus exposure and HLA in healthy donors. In the PCR, 60 Vbeta and 13 Jbeta primers were used. This table comes from immunoSEQ multiplex PCR, and its TCRdb copy is limited to in-frame clones, with some not included. The table has 95,000 to 110,000 clones, approximately 73% seen once; the top ten hold 7.5% to 9%. The material sequenced was PBMCs. These receptors were collected from a man between 25 and 39 years old in good health and CMV-seronegative.

This clone appeared a single time. The chain joins TRBV14 to TRBJ2-5; 7 bases fit TRBD2. Unmatched junction bases numbered 13, after V lost 1 base and J lost 11 bases. Germline lookup yields CDR1 SGHDN and CDR2 FVKESK. This CDR3 has 15 amino acids. CDR3 nucleotides: TGTGCCAGCAGCCAAGCCTGGTCTCTTGGGGGGGAGCAGTACTTC. It encodes CASSQAWSLGGEQYF.

The J gene is TRBJ2-7, the V gene TRBV28; 9 bases are a match to TRBD1. Trimming cost V 7 bases and J 4 bases; bases outside gene matches: 8. This CDR3 has 14 residues. Germline CDR1 is MDHEN and CDR2 is SYDVKM. The CDR3 here is CASNPGTGTYEQYF. CDR3 DNA: TGTGCCAGCAACCCCGGGACAGGGACATACGAGCAGTACTTC.

The CDR3 here is CASSLEGGTDTQYF. CDR3 in DNA: TGCGCCAGCAGCTTGGAAGGGGGCACAGATACGCAGTATTTT. The J gene is TRBJ2-3, the V gene TRBV5-1; D is possibly TRBD1 (5 bases). CDR1 and CDR2 from the germline V gene are SGHRS and YFSETQ. This CDR3 is 14 amino acids long. V lost 0 bases and J lost 1, with 6 bases in between. Drawing the rest from reference TRBV5-1 and TRBJ2-3, the complete variable domain is KAGVTQTPRYLIKTRGQQVTLSCSPISGHRSVSWYQQTPGQGLQFLFEYFSETQRNKGNFPGRFSGRQFSNSRSEMNVSTLELGDSALYLCASSLEGGTDTQYFGPGTRLTVL.

The gene calls are TRBV30 and TRBJ1-6; D is perhaps TRBD1 (6 bases). This CDR3 spans 15 amino acids. Germline loops: CDR1 GTSNPN, CDR2 SVGIG (reference sequence). The germline V and J ends were trimmed by 5 bases and 4 bases, with 15 bases remaining between them. CDR3 nucleotides: TGTGCCTGGGAGGCCGGGACATCTTATAATTCACCCCTCCACTTT. It codes for CAWEAGTSYNSPLHF.

The rearrangement links TRBV9 to TRBJ2-3, with TRBD1 identical over 10 bases. CDR1 and CDR2 (germline): SGDLS, YYNGEE. The CDR3 consists of 15 residues. The V and J ends lost 4 bases and 5 bases, in that order; junction bases with no gene match: 7. CDR3 region: CASSLRQGAVDTQYF. Here the CDR3 DNA reads TGTGCCAGCAGCCTCAGACAGGGGGCCGTAGATACGCAGTATTTT.

The V gene is TRBV7-2, the J gene TRBJ2-2; a weak D match, TRBD2 (5 bases). Germline CDR1 SGHTA, CDR2 FQGNSA. V was trimmed by 5 bases and J by 13 bases, leaving 23 bases between them. The CDR3 runs 15 residues. The CDR3 DNA is TGTGCCAGCAGCCCCGGGGTGTCCGACGTTCGTTGGCTGTTTTTT. Amino acids: CASSPGVSDVRWLFF.

V gene TRBV7-9 combines with J gene TRBJ2-5; 13 nucleotides match TRBD2. After removal of 5 bases from V and 1 base from J, the junction contained 4 bases not matched to a gene. The CDR3 spans 16 residues. Germline V gene sequence: CDR1 SEHNR, CDR2 FQNEAQ (reference sequence). DNA of the CDR3: TGTGCCAGCAGCCCCGGACTAGCGGGAGCCCAAGAGACCCAGTACTTC. This codes for CASSPGLAGAQETQYF.